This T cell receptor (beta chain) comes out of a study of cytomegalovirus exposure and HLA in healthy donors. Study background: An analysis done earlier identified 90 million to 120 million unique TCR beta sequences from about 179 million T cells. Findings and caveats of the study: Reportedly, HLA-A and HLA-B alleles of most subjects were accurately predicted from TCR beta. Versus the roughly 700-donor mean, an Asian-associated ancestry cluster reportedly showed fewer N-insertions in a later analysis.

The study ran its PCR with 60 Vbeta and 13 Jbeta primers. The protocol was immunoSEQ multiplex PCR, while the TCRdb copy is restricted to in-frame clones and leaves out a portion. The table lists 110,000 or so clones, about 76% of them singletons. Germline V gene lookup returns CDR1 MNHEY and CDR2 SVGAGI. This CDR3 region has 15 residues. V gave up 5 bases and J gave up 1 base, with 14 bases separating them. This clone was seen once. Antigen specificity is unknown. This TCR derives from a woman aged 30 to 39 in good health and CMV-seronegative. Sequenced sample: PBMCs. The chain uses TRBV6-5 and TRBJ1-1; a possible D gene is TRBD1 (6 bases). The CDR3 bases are TGTGCCAGCAGTCCTCTGGACAGAGGGAACACTGAAGCTTTCTTT. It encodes CASSPLDRGNTEAFF.